This entry lists 29 T cell receptor beta chains sequenced from one sample in a study of shared clonotypes between healthy human individuals. The repertoire was sequenced with immunoSEQ multiplex PCR; TCRdb's copy has only in-frame clones and lacks some. In the table there are 2 million to 2.5 million clones, 90% to 95% of which are singletons. The sequencing sample was made of naive CD4+ T cells sorted from blood. This sample's subset: CD45RA+ positively selected. The source is a man between 18 and 29 years old in good health.

The J gene is TRBJ2-3, the V gene TRBV25-1, with 8 bases fitting TRBD2. The V gene's germline CDR1 is MGHDK and CDR2 SYGVNS. This CDR3 comprises 14 residues. V gave up 6 bases and J gave up 4 bases; unmatched junction bases: 6. CDR3 sequence (DNA): TGTGCCAGCAGGCCGGGACTAGATTCAGATACGCAGTATTTT. As protein: CASRPGLDSDTQYF.

The chain recombines TRBV5-1 with TRBJ2-3; 12 nucleotides line up with TRBD2. V was pared by 4 bases and J by 5 bases, with 8 bases of the junction left unmatched. This CDR3 is built from 16 residues. CDR1 is SGHRS, CDR2 YFSETQ, per germline. The CDR3 is CASSLTSGGYGDTQYF. Written as DNA, the CDR3 is TGCGCCAGCAGCCTAACTAGCGGGGGGTATGGAGATACGCAGTATTTT. Looking up the rest from reference TRBV5-1 and TRBJ2-3 gives the full variable domain: KAGVTQTPRYLIKTRGQQVTLSCSPISGHRSVSWYQQTPGQGLQFLFEYFSETQRNKGNFPGRFSGRQFSNSRSEMNVSTLELGDSALYLCASSLTSGGYGDTQYFGPGTRLTVL.

The rearrangement joins TRBV29-1 to TRBJ2-1; D is undetermined. V lost 1 base to trimming and J lost 0 bases, with 10 bases between them. Germline values: CDR1 SQVTM, CDR2 ANQGSEA. The CDR3 spans 15 residues. The CDR3 DNA reads TGCAGCGTTGAAGGGGTCCTGAGCTCCTACAATGAGCAGTTCTTC. Its translation: CSVEGVLSSYNEQFF.

The rearrangement links TRBV4-3 to TRBJ1-2, with D hard to call. Trimming removed 1 base from V and 7 bases from J, with 19 bases in between. From germline, CDR1 is LGHNA and CDR2 YSLEER. The CDR3 is 16 amino acids. CDR3 protein: CASSQVTAPTRGGYTF. CDR3 nucleotides: TGCGCCAGCAGCCAAGTAACAGCCCCTACTCGCGGTGGCTACACCTTC.

The chain is built from TRBV6-5 and TRBJ1-2, with D maybe TRBD1 (6 bases). The CDR3 length is 15 residues. Germline loops: CDR1 MNHEY, CDR2 SVGAGI. Trimming removed 7 bases at V and 8 bases at J, with 23 bases between. The DNA of the CDR3 is TGTGCCAGCACCCACCGGGGGGGGGCCGAACAAGGCTACACCTTC. As protein: CASTHRGGAEQGYTF.

This clone was recorded a few times. The chain recombines TRBV5-1 with TRBJ2-7; D is uncertain. The CDR3 covers 14 residues. With 0 bases removed from V and 3 bases from J, the gap between germline ends came to 10 bases. The V gene's germline CDR1 is SGHRS and CDR2 YFSETQ. CDR3 DNA sequence: TGCGCCAGCAGCTTGGCCTTTGGCAGCTACGAGCAGTACTTC. This encodes CASSLAFGSYEQYF.

The rearrangement uses TRBV30 and TRBJ1-5, with a weak D call TRBD1 (6 bases). Germline CDR1 GTSNPN, CDR2 SVGIG (reference sequence). The V end was cut by 0 bases, the J end by 5 bases, with 14 bases between. The CDR3 length is 15 residues. This chain's CDR3 is CAWSVKNRAYQPQHF. For the CDR3, the DNA is TGTGCCTGGAGTGTTAAGAACAGGGCTTATCAGCCCCAGCATTTT.

The chain recombines TRBV10-2 with TRBJ2-1; D unresolved. Trimming shortened V by 5 bases and J by 3 bases, and 8 bases separated the two germline ends. Germline CDR1 is WSHSY and CDR2 is SAAADI. The CDR3 has 13 amino acids. The CDR3 protein is CASSSEDYNEQFF. The DNA for the CDR3 is TGCGCCAGCAGTTCTGAGGACTACAATGAGCAGTTCTTC.

The CDR3 bases are TGTGCCAGCAGTGGGGACCCAAAGGCTGTGTACGAGCAGTACTTC. Its translation is CASSGDPKAVYEQYF. The chain is built from TRBV2 and TRBJ2-7; D possibly matches TRBD1 or TRBD2 (5 bases each). V shed 4 bases and J shed 4 bases, with 17 bases lying between them. The CDR3 length is 15 residues. Germline values: CDR1 SNHLY, CDR2 FYNNEI.

The rearrangement joins TRBV13 to TRBJ2-7; 7 bases match TRBD1. The CDR3 length is 14 residues. Losses at the gene ends were 5 bases for V and 4 bases for J; bases not matched to a gene: 8. Germline-derived CDR1 and CDR2 are PRHDT and FYEKMQ (reference sequence). This CDR3 reads CASSARQGRYEQYF. The CDR3 DNA reads TGTGCCAGCAGCGCCCGACAGGGCCGGTACGAGCAGTACTTC.

V gene TRBV2 combines with J gene TRBJ2-7; perhaps TRBD1 as D (6 bases). The V end was cut by 4 bases, the J end by 7 bases, with 11 bases between. This CDR3 region has 12 residues. CDR1 and CDR2 (germline): SNHLY, FYNNEI. The CDR3 reads CASSVAQGEQYF. As DNA, the CDR3 is TGTGCCAGCAGTGTAGCCCAGGGGGAGCAGTACTTC.

The V call is TRBV7-9, the J call TRBJ2-1, with 14 bases that match TRBD2. CDR3 length equals 16 residues. Unmatched junction bases numbered 8, after V lost 5 bases and J lost 8 bases. Per the germline V gene, CDR1 is SEHNR and CDR2 is FQNEAQ (reference sequence). The CDR3 reads CASSLGLAGVRDEQFF. CDR3 in DNA: TGTGCCAGCAGCCTGGGACTAGCGGGAGTTCGTGATGAGCAGTTCTTC.

CDR3 region: CASSAFNEQFF. The CDR3 region has the DNA TGTGCCAGCAGTGCCTTCAATGAGCAGTTCTTC. The chain employs TRBV6-4 and TRBJ2-1; D gene ambiguous. Trimming stripped 4 bases from V and 6 bases from J, with 4 bases between. The CDR3 contains 11 residues. Germline V lookup: CDR1 MRHNA, CDR2 SNTAGT.

The CDR3 region has the DNA TGTGCCAGCAGCTTAGCGAACCTTTCACCCCTCCACTTT. It translates to CASSLANLSPLHF. This chain joins TRBV7-2 and TRBJ1-6; D gene unclear. This CDR3 is 13 amino acids long. Germline CDR1 SGHTA, CDR2 FQGNSA. V was cut by 0 bases and J by 9 bases, with 6 bases left in between.

This clone came up once. The chain carries TRBV2 and TRBJ1-2; maybe TRBD1 (5 bases). The CDR3 covers 14 residues. Trimming took 4 bases from V and 0 from J, leaving 9 bases between them. The germline V gene encodes CDR1 SNHLY and CDR2 FYNNEI. DNA of the CDR3: TGTGCCAGCAGTGTCCAGGGCTCTAACTATGGCTACACCTTC. Amino acids: CASSVQGSNYGYTF. The entire variable domain, with the rest obtained from reference TRBV2 and TRBJ1-2, is as follows: EPEVTQTPSHQVTQMGQEVILRCVPISNHLYFYWYRQILGQKVEFLVSFYNNEISEKSEIFDDQFSVERPDGSNFTLKIRSTKLEDSAMYFCASSVQGSNYGYTFGSGTRLTVV.

The rearrangement joins TRBV6-1 to TRBJ1-2; 8 nucleotides match TRBD1. The germline V gene encodes CDR1 MNHNS and CDR2 SASEGT. This CDR3 is 14 amino acids long. J gave up 4 bases and V 2 bases, and 3 bases lay outside the gene matches. CDR3: CASSEQGAVYGYTF. The CDR3 nucleotides are TGTGCCAGCAGTGAACAGGGGGCTGTCTATGGCTACACCTTC.

This clone was seen a few times. This rearrangement joins TRBV14 to TRBJ1-2; a weak D match, TRBD1 (5 bases). The CDR3 has 13 amino acids. Per the germline V gene, CDR1 is SGHDN and CDR2 is FVKESK. V lost 3 bases to trimming and J lost 2 bases, with 7 bases between them. The CDR3 is CASSQYRNYGYTF. The CDR3 region has the DNA TGTGCCAGCAGCCAGTACAGGAACTATGGCTACACCTTC.

V and J are TRBV6-6 and TRBJ2-5; the match to TRBD1 covers 10 bases. This CDR3 spans 15 amino acids. V was pared by 2 bases and J by 5 bases, with 5 bases of the junction left unmatched. CDR1 and CDR2 from the germline V gene are MNHNY and SVGAGI (reference sequence). DNA of the CDR3: TGTGCCAGCAGTTACACGGGACAGGGGCGTGAGACCCAGTACTTC. Translating gives CASSYTGQGRETQYF.

CDR3 in DNA: TGTGCCAGCAGCGTAATCCAGGGGCCCCTGAACACTGAAGCTTTCTTT. It encodes CASSVIQGPLNTEAFF. The gene calls are TRBV9 and TRBJ1-1, with D perhaps TRBD1 (6 bases). This CDR3 region has 16 residues. Trimming left V 1 base short and J 0 bases short, with 13 bases between. Germline V lookup: CDR1 SGDLS, CDR2 YYNGEE.

CDR3 in amino acids: CASSPIDTIYSNQPQHF. DNA for the CDR3: TGTGCCAGCAGCCCCATCGACACAATCTATAGCAATCAGCCCCAGCATTTT. The chain carries TRBV7-2 and TRBJ1-5, with unresolved D. Deletions cut 5 bases from V and 0 bases from J, with 17 bases between. Germline V gene sequence: CDR1 SGHTA, CDR2 FQGNSA. This CDR3 has 17 amino acids.

The CDR3 sequence: CAWSVDSFWSSPLHF. The CDR3 DNA sequence: TGTGCCTGGAGTGTGGACAGCTTCTGGAGTTCACCCCTCCACTTT. The chain couples TRBV30 to TRBJ1-6; D possibly corresponds to TRBD1 (6 bases). Germline lookup yields CDR1 GTSNPN and CDR2 SVGIG (reference sequence). The CDR3 consists of 15 residues. Between the trimmed V and J ends, which lost 0 bases and 9 bases, there was a span of 15 bases.

This chain connects TRBV7-9 to TRBJ1-1; weak D call: TRBD1 (5 bases). Germline loops: CDR1 SEHNR, CDR2 FQNEAQ (reference sequence). V shed 6 bases and J shed 1 base, with 15 bases lying between them. This CDR3 has 15 residues. CDR3 region: CASRPAGTENTEAFF. CDR3 in DNA: TGTGCCAGCAGACCCGCCGGGACTGAGAACACTGAAGCTTTCTTT.

The chain carries TRBV6-1 and TRBJ2-1; D unresolved. V was clipped by 4 bases and J by 4 bases, with 8 bases between them. The CDR3 runs to 13 residues. Germline lookup yields CDR1 MNHNS and CDR2 SASEGT. The CDR3, as DNA: TGTGCCAGCAGTGTAGTGGGATACAATGAGCAGTTCTTC. Translation gives CASSVVGYNEQFF.

The chain couples TRBV11-2 to TRBJ2-2, with D unclear. The CDR3 sequence is 16 residues long. Germline V gene sequence: CDR1 SGHAT, CDR2 FQNNGV. V gave up 3 bases and J gave up 6 bases, with 17 bases separating them. CDR3 DNA sequence: TGTGCCAGCAGCTTGGTCTCTGGGCCTAAAGCCGGGGAGCTGTTTTTT. Its protein product is CASSLVSGPKAGELFF.

V is TRBV27 and J is TRBJ1-6; D is undetermined. The V end lost 8 bases, the J end lost 6 bases, and 14 bases lay between the germline ends. There are 14 residues in the CDR3. Germline CDR1 and CDR2: MNHEY and SMNVEV (reference sequence). This CDR3 is CASEGSRLNSPLHF. CDR3 DNA sequence: TGTGCCAGCGAGGGAAGTAGACTTAATTCACCCCTCCACTTT.

This sequence joins TRBV30 and TRBJ1-1, with D unresolved. The V end was cut by 0 bases, the J end by 0 bases, with 8 bases between. This CDR3 is 14 amino acids long. Germline V gene lookup returns CDR1 GTSNPN and CDR2 SVGIG (reference sequence). In DNA, the CDR3 is TGTGCCTGGAGTGTACCGGTTGTGAACACTGAAGCTTTCTTT. The encoded protein is CAWSVPVVNTEAFF.

As for this clone: This same CDR3 is encoded by further DNA sequences in the sample. In DNA, the CDR3 is TGTGCCAGCAGCGCCGGGCAGGGGGCCTCCTACGAGCAGTACTTC. Amino acids: CASSAGQGASYEQYF. The V and J genes are TRBV9 and TRBJ2-7; 8 nucleotides align to TRBD1. V shed 3 bases and J 0 bases; nucleotides not matched to a gene: 5. This CDR3 comprises 15 residues. Germline V gene data show CDR1 as SGDLS and CDR2 as YYNGEE.

The V call is TRBV11-2, the J call TRBJ1-6, with a weak D call TRBD1 (5 bases). CDR1 SGHAT and CDR2 FQNNGV come from the germline V gene. The ends were cut back, 4 bases at V and 5 bases at J, with 9 bases in the middle. This CDR3 has 14 residues. The CDR3 reads CASSSRQNNSPLHF. The CDR3 region has the DNA TGTGCCAGCAGCTCTCGACAGAATAATTCACCCCTCCACTTT.

This chain joins TRBV5-1 and TRBJ1-1; 8 positions match TRBD1. CDR3 length: 14 residues. J gave up 6 bases and V 4 bases, and 8 bases lay outside the gene matches. The germline CDR1 and CDR2 sequences are SGHRS and YFSETQ. CDR3 in amino acids: CASSRRQGSAEAFF. CDR3 coding DNA: TGCGCCAGCAGCCGCCGACAGGGGTCAGCTGAAGCTTTCTTT. Variable domain in full (rest from reference TRBV5-1 and TRBJ1-1): KAGVTQTPRYLIKTRGQQVTLSCSPISGHRSVSWYQQTPGQGLQFLFEYFSETQRNKGNFPGRFSGRQFSNSRSEMNVSTLELGDSALYLCASSRRQGSAEAFFGQGTRLTVV.